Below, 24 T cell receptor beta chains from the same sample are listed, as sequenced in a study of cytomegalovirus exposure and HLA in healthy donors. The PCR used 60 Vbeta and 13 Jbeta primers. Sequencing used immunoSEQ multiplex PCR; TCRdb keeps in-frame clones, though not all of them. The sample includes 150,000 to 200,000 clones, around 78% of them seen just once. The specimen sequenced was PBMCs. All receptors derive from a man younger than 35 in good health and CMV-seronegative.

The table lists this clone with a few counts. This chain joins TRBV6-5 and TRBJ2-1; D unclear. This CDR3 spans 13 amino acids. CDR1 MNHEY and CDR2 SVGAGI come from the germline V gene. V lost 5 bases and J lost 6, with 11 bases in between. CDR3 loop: CASSPQTTNEQFF. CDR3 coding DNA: TGTGCCAGCAGTCCCCAAACTACCAATGAGCAGTTCTTC.

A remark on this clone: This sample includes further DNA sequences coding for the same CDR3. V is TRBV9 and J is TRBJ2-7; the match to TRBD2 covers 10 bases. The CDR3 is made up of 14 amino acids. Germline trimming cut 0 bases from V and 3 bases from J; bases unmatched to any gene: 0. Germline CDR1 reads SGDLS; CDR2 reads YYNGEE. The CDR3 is CASSVGTSGYEQYF. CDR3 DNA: TGTGCCAGCAGCGTAGGGACTAGCGGCTACGAGCAGTACTTC. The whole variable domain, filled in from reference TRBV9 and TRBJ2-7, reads DSGVTQTPKHLITATGQRVTLRCSPRSGDLSVYWYQQSLDQGLQFLIQYYNGEERAKGNILERFSAQQFPDLHSELNLSSLELGDSALYFCASSVGTSGYEQYFGPGTRLTVT.

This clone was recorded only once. DNA for the CDR3: TGTGCCAGCAGTTTGACAGGGGGCTTAAGGACTAACTATGGCTACACCTTC. Translation gives CASSLTGGLRTNYGYTF. The J gene is TRBJ1-2, the V gene TRBV28, with 10 bases that match TRBD1. V lost 3 bases and J lost 0; bases outside the gene matches: 7. Germline V lookup: CDR1 MDHEN, CDR2 SYDVKM. The CDR3 consists of 17 residues.

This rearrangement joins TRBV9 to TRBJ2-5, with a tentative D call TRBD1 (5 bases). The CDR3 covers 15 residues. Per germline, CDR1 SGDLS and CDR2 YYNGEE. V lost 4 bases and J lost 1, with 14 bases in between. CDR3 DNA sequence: TGTGCCAGCAGCCCTACACCGCAGGGCCAAGAGACCCAGTACTTC. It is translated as CASSPTPQGQETQYF.

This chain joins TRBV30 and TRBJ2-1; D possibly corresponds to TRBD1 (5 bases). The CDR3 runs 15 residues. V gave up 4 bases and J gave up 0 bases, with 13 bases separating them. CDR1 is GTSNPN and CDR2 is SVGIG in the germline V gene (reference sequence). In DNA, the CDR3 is TGTGCCTGGACAGGGCCCCTCTACTCCTACAATGAGCAGTTCTTC. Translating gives CAWTGPLYSYNEQFF.

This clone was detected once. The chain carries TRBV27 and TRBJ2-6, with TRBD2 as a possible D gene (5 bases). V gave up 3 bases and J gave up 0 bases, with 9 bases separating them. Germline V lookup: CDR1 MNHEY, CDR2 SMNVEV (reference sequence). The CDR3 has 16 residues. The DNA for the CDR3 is TGTGCCAGCAGTTTCTATCGGGGCTCTGGGGCCAACGTCCTGACTTTC. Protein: CASSFYRGSGANVLTF.

Here the CDR3 reads CASSSSPTGGYGYTF. The CDR3 coding sequence is TGTGCCAGCAGCTCCTCACCGACAGGGGGCTATGGCTACACCTTC. The chain joins TRBV11-2 to TRBJ1-2, with 9 bases matching TRBD1. The CDR3 covers 15 residues. V gave up 4 bases and J gave up 4 bases; unmatched junction bases: 7. CDR1 SGHAT and CDR2 FQNNGV come from the germline V gene. Full variable domain (remainder filled in from reference TRBV11-2 and TRBJ1-2): EAGVAQSPRYKIIEKRQSVAFWCNPISGHATLYWYQQILGQGPKLLIQFQNNGVVDDSQLPKDRFSAERLKGVDSTLKIQPAKLEDSAVYLCASSSSPTGGYGYTFGSGTRLTVV.

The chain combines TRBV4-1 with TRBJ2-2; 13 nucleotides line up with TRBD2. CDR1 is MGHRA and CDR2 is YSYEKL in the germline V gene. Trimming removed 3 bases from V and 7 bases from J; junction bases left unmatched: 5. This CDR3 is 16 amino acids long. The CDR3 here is CASSQTSGGRGGELFF. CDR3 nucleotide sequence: TGCGCCAGCAGCCAGACTAGCGGGGGGCGGGGCGGGGAGCTGTTTTTT.

In nucleotides, the CDR3 is TGTGCCAGCAGCTTCCTAGCATCGGAGACCCAGTACTTC. Its protein product is CASSFLASETQYF. The chain couples TRBV7-9 to TRBJ2-5; TRBD2 might be the D (5 bases). The length of the CDR3 is 13 residues. Trimming left V 3 bases short and J 5 bases short, with 10 bases between. From germline, CDR1 is SEHNR and CDR2 FQNEAQ (reference sequence). The variable domain in full, with the rest retrieved from reference TRBV7-9 and TRBJ2-5, is DTGVSQNPRHKITKRGQNVTFRCDPISEHNRLYWYRQTLGQGPEFLTYFQNEAQLEKSRLLSDRFSAERPKGSFSTLEIQRTEQGDSAMYLCASSFLASETQYFGPGTRLLVL.

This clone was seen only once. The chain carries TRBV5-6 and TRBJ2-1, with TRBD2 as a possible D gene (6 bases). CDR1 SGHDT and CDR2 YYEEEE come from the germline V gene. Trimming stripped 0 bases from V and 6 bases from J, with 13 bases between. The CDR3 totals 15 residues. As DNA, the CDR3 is TGTGCCAGCAGCTTGGGACTAGATTTCGCCAATGAGCAGTTCTTC. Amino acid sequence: CASSLGLDFANEQFF. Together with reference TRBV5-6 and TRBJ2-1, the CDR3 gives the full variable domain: DAGVTQSPTHLIKTRGQQVTLRCSPKSGHDTVSWYQQALGQGPQFIFQYYEEEERQRGNFPDRFSGHQFPNYSSELNVNALLLGDSALYLCASSLGLDFANEQFFGPGTRLTVL.

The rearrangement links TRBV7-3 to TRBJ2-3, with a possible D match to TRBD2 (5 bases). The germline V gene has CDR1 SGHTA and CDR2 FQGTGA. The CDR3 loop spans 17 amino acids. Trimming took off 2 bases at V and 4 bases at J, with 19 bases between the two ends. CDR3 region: CASSLLGTAPGADTQYF. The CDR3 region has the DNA TGTGCCAGCAGCTTATTAGGCACGGCGCCCGGGGCAGATACGCAGTATTTT.

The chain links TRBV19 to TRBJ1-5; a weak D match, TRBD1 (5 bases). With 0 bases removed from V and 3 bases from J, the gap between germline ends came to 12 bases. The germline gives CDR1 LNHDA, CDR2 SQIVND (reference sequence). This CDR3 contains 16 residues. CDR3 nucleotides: TGTGCCAGTAGTATAGAGGACACCCCCGACAATCAGCCCCAGCATTTT. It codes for CASSIEDTPDNQPQHF.

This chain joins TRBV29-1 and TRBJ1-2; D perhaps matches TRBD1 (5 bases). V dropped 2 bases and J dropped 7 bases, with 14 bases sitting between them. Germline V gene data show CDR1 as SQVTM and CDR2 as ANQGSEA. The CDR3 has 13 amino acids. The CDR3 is CSVEMQGEFGYTF. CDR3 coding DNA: TGCAGCGTTGAAATGCAGGGTGAATTTGGCTACACCTTC. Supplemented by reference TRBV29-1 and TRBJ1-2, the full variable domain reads SAVISQKPSRDICQRGTSLTIQCQVDSQVTMMFWYRQQPGQSLTLIATANQGSEATYESGFVIDKFPISRPNLTFSTLTVSNMSPEDSSIYLCSVEMQGEFGYTFGSGTRLTVV.

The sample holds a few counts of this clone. The CDR3 is CASSTRRGNNEQFF. CDR3 nucleotides: TGTGCCAGCAGCACCCGGCGCGGGAACAATGAGCAGTTCTTC. The V call is TRBV6-6, the J call TRBJ2-1, with D possibly matching TRBD2 (6 bases). This CDR3 region has 14 residues. The V and J ends lost 6 bases and 5 bases respectively, with 14 bases between them. In germline, CDR1 is MNHNY, CDR2 SVGAGI (reference sequence).

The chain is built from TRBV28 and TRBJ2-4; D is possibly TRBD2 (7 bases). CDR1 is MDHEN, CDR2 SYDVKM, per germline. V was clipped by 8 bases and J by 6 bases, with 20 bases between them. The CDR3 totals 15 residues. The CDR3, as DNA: TGTGCCAGCGGCTTTACTGGGGGAGGGGGAAACATTCAGTACTTC. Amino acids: CASGFTGGGGNIQYF.

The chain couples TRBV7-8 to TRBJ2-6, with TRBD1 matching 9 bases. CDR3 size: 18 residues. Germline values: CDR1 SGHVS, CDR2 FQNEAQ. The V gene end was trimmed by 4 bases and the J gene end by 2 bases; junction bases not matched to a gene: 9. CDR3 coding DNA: TGTGCCAGCAGCTCATCCGGGACAGGGATTGCTGGGGCCAACGTCCTGACTTTC. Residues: CASSSSGTGIAGANVLTF.

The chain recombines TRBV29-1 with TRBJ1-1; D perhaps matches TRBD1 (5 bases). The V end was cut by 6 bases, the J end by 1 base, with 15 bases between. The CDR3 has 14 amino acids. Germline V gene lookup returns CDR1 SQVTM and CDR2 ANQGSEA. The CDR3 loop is CSVAHGGENTEAFF. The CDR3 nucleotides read TGCAGCGTAGCCCACGGGGGTGAGAACACTGAAGCTTTCTTT.

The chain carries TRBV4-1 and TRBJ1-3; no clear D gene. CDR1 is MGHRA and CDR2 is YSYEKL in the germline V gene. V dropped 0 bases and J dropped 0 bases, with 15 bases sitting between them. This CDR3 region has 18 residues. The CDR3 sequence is CASSQDRWAPRSGNTIYF. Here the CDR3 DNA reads TGCGCCAGCAGCCAAGATAGGTGGGCGCCCCGCTCTGGAAACACCATATATTTT.

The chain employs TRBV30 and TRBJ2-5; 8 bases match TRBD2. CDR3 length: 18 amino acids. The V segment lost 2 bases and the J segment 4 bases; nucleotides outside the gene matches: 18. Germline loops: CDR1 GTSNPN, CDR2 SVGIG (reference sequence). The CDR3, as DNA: TGTGCCTGGAGTCGACCCGCGGGAGGACTAGAGCGAGTAGAGACCCAGTACTTC. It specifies CAWSRPAGGLERVETQYF.

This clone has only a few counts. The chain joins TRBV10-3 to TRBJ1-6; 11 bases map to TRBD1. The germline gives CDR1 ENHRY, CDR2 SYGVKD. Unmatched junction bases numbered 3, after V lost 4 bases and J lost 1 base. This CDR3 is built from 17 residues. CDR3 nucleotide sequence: TGTGCCATCAGTGGGGGGACAGGGGGATCCTATAATTCACCCCTCCACTTT. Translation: CAISGGTGGSYNSPLHF.

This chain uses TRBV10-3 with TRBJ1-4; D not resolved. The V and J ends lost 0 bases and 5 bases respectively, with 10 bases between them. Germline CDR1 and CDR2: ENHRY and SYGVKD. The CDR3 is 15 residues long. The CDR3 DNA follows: TGTGCCATCAGTGAGTCAGATAGCCAAAATGAAAAACTGTTTTTT. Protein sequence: CAISESDSQNEKLFF.

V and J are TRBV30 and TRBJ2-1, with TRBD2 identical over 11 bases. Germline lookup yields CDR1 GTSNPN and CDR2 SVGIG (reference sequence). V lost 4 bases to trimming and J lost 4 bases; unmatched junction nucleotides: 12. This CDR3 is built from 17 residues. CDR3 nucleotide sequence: TGTGCCTGGACTTCGGGACTAGCGGAGTGGAAATACAATGAGCAGTTCTTC. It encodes CAWTSGLAEWKYNEQFF. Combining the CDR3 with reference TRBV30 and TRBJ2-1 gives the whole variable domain SQTIHQWPATLVQPVGSPLSLECTVEGTSNPNLYWYRQAAGRGLQLLFYSVGIGQISSEVPQNLSASRPQDRQFILSSKKLLLSDSGFYLCAWTSGLAEWKYNEQFFGPGTRLTVL.

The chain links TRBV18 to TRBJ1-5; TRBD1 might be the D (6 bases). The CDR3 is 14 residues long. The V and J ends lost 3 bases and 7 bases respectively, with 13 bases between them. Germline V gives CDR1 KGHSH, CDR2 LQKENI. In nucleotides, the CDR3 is TGTGCCAGCTCACCCGGGGGGGGCATCCAGCCCCAGCATTTT. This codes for CASSPGGGIQPQHF.

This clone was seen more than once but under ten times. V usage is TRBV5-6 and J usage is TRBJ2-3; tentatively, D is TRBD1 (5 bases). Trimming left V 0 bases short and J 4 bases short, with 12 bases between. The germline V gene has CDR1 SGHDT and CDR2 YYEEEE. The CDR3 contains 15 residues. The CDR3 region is CASSLELPGSDTQYF. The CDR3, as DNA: TGTGCCAGCAGCTTGGAACTCCCAGGGTCAGATACGCAGTATTTT.